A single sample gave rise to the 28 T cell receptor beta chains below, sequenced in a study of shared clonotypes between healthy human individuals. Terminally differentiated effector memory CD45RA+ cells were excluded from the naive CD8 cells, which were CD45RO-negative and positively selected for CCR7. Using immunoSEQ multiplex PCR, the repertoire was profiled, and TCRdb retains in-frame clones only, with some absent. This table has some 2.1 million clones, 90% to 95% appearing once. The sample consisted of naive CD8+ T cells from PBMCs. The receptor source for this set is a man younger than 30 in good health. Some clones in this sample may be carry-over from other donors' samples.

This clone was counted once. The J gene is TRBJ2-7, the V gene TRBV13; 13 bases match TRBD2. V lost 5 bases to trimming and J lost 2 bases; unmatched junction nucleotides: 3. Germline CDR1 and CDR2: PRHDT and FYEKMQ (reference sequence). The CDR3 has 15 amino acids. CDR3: CASSRGTSGAYEQYF. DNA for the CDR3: TGTGCCAGCAGCCGAGGGACTAGCGGGGCCTACGAGCAGTACTTC.

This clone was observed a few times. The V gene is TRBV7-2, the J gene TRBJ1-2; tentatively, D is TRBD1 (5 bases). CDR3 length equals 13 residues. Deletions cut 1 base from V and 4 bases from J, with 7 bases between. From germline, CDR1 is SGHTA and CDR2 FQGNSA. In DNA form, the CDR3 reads TGTGCCAGCAGCTTAGGGACACTCTATGGCTACACCTTC. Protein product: CASSLGTLYGYTF.

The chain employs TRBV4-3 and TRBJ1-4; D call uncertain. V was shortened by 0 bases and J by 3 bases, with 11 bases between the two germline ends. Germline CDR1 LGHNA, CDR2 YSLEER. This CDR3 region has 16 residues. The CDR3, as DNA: TGCGCCAGCAGCCAAGATAGGGCAGCCTCTAATGAAAAACTGTTTTTT. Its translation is CASSQDRAASNEKLFF.

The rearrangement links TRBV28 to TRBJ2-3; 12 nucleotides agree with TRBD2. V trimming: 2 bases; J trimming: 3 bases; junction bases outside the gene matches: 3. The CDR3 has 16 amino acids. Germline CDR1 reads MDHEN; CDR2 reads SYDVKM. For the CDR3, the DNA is TGTGCCAGCAGTTTAGGACTAGCGGGGAGAACAGATACGCAGTATTTT. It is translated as CASSLGLAGRTDTQYF. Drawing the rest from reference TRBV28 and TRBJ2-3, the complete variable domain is DVKVTQSSRYLVKRTGEKVFLECVQDMDHENMFWYRQDPGLGLRLIYFSYDVKMKEKGDIPEGYSVSREKKERFSLILESASTNQTSMYLCASSLGLAGRTDTQYFGPGTRLTVL.

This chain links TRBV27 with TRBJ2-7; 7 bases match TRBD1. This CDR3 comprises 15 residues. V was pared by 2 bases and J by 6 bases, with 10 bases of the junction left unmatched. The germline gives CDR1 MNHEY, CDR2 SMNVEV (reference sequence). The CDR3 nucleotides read TGTGCCAGCAGTTTACTTGGGACAGCCCCCATCGAGCAGTACTTC. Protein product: CASSLLGTAPIEQYF.

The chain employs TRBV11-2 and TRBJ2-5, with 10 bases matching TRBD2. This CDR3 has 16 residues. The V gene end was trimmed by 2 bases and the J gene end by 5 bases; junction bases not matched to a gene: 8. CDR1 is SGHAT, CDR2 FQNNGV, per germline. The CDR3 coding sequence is TGTGCCAGCAGCTTACCCCCGGGACTAGCGAGGGAGACCCAGTACTTC. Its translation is CASSLPPGLARETQYF. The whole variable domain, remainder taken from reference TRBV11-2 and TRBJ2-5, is EAGVAQSPRYKIIEKRQSVAFWCNPISGHATLYWYQQILGQGPKLLIQFQNNGVVDDSQLPKDRFSAERLKGVDSTLKIQPAKLEDSAVYLCASSLPPGLARETQYFGPGTRLLVL.

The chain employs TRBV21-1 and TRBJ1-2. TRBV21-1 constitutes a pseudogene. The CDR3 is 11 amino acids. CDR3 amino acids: CASSKNKGYTF. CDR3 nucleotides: TGTGCCAGCAGCAAAAATAAAGGCTACACCTTC.

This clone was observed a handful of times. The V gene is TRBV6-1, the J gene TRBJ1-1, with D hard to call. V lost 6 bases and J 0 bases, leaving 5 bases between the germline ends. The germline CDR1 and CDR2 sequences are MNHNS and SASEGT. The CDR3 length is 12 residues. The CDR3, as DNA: TGTGCCAGCAGGTACATGAACACTGAAGCTTTCTTT. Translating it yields CASRYMNTEAFF.

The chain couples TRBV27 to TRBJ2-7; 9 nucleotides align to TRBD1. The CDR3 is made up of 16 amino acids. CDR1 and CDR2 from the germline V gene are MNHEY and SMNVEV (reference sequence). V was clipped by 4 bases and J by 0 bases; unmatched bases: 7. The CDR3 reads CASSSLSTGGSYEQYF. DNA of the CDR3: TGTGCCAGCAGTTCTCTTTCGACAGGGGGCTCCTACGAGCAGTACTTC.

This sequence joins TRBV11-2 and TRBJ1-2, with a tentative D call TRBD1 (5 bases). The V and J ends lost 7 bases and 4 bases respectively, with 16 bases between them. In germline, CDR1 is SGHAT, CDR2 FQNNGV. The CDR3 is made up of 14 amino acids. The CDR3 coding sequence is TGTGCCAGCACCCTGAGCGGGAGGGGCTATGGCTACACCTTC. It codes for CASTLSGRGYGYTF.

The CDR3 sequence: CASSLGPGLAGENYEQYF. For the CDR3, the DNA is TGTGCCAGCAGCTTAGGCCCGGGGCTAGCGGGGGAGAACTACGAGCAGTACTTC. The chain couples TRBV11-2 to TRBJ2-7; 10 bases line up with TRBD2. The CDR3 runs 18 residues. Trimming cost V 1 base and J 3 bases; bases outside gene matches: 12. Germline V CDR1 and CDR2: SGHAT, FQNNGV.

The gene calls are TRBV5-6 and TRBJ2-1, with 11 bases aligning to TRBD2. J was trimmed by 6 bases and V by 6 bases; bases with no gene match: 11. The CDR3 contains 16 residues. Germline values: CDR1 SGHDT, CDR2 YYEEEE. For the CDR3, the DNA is TGTGCCAGCACACTCTCCGGGACTAGCGGCTTCAATGAGCAGTTCTTC. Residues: CASTLSGTSGFNEQFF.

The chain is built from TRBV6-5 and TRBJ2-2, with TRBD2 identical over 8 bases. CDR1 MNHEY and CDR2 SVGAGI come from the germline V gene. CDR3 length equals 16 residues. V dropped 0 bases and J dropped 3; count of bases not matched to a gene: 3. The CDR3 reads CASSYSGGGYTGELFF. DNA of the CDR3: TGTGCCAGCAGTTACTCTGGCGGGGGGTACACCGGGGAGCTGTTTTTT.

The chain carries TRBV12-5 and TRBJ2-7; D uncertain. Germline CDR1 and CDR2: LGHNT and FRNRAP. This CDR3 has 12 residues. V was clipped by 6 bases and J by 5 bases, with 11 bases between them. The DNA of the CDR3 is TGTGCTAGTGGGCGGAGTGGCGACGAGCAGTACTTC. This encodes CASGRSGDEQYF.

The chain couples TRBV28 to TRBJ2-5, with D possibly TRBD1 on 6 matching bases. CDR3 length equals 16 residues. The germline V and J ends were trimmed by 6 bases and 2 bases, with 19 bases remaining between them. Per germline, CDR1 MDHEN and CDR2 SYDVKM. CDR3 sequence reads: CASSPGSVGAQETQYF. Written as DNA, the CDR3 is TGTGCCAGCAGCCCTGGCTCGGTGGGGGCTCAAGAGACCCAGTACTTC.

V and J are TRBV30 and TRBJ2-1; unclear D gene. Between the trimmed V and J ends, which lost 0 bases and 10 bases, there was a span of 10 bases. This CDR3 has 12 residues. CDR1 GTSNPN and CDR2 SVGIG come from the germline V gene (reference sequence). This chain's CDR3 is CAWSVNWAEQFF. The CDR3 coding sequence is TGTGCCTGGAGTGTAAATTGGGCCGAGCAGTTCTTC.

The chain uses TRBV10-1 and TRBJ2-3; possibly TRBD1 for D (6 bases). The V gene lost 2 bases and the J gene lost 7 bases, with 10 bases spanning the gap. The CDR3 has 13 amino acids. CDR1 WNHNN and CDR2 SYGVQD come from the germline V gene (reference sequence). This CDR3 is CASSEDDRHTQYF. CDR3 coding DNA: TGCGCCAGCAGTGAGGACGACAGGCATACGCAGTATTTT.

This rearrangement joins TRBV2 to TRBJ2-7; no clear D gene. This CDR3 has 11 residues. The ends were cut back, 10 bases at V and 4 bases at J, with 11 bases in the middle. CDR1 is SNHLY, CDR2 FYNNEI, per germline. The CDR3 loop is CAIVGSYEQYF. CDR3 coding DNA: TGTGCCATCGTGGGCAGTTACGAGCAGTACTTC.

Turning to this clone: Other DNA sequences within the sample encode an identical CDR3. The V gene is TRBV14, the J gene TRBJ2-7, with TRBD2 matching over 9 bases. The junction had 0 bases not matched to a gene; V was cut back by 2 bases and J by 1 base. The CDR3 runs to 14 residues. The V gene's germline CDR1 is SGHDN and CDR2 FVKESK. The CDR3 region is CASSQLAGSYEQYF. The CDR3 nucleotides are TGTGCCAGCAGCCAACTAGCGGGGTCCTACGAGCAGTACTTC.

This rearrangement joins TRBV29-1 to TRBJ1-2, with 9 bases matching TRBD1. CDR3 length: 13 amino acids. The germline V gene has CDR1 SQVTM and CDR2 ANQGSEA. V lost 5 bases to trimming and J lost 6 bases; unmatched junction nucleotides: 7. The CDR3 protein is CSVFLDRGDGYTF. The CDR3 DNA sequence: TGCAGCGTTTTTCTGGACAGGGGCGATGGCTACACCTTC.

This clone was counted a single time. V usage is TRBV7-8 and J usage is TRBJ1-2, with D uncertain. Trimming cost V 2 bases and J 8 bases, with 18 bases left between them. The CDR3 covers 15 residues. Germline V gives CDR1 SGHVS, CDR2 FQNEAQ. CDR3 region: CASSLSVGPLEGYTF. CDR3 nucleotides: TGTGCCAGCAGCTTATCAGTGGGCCCTTTAGAGGGCTACACCTTC. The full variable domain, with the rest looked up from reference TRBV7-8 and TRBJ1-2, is GAGVSQSPRYKVAKRGQDVALRCDPISGHVSLFWYQQALGQGPEFLTYFQNEAQLDKSGLPSDRFFAERPEGSVSTLKIQRTQQEDSAVYLCASSLSVGPLEGYTFGSGTRLTVV.

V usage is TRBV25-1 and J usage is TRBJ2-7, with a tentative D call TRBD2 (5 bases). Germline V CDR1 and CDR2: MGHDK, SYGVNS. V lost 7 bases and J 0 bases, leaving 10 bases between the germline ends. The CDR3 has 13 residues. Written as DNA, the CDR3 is TGTGCCAGCAAAGAGCGGAGCTCCTACGAGCAGTACTTC. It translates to CASKERSSYEQYF.

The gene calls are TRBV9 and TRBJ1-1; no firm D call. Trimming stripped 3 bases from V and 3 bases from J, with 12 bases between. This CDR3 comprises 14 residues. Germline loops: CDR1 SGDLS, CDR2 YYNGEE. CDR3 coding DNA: TGTGCCAGCAGCGCCTCCCCGGGGTACACTGAAGCTTTCTTT. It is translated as CASSASPGYTEAFF. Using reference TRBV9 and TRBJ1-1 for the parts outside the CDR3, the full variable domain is DSGVTQTPKHLITATGQRVTLRCSPRSGDLSVYWYQQSLDQGLQFLIQYYNGEERAKGNILERFSAQQFPDLHSELNLSSLELGDSALYFCASSASPGYTEAFFGQGTRLTVV.

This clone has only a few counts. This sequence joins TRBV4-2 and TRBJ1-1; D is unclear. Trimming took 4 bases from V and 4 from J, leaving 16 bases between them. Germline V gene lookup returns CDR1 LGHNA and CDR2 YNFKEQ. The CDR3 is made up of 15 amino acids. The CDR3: CASSPTVTKPTEAFF. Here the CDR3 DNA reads TGTGCCAGCAGCCCCACAGTGACAAAGCCCACTGAAGCTTTCTTT.

The CDR3 reads CASSAGGGDEQYF. In DNA, the CDR3 is TGTGCCAGCAGCGCCGGCGGGGGGGACGAGCAGTACTTC. V is TRBV9 and J is TRBJ2-7; 9 nucleotides line up with TRBD2. The CDR3 loop spans 13 amino acids. From germline, CDR1 is SGDLS and CDR2 YYNGEE. J was trimmed by 5 bases and V by 3 bases; bases with no gene match: 3.

The CDR3 nucleotides read TGTGCCAGCAGCAAGGGACTAGCCAAAAACATTCAGTACTTC. It codes for CASSKGLAKNIQYF. The chain employs TRBV9 and TRBJ2-4; TRBD2 might be the D (6 bases). There are 14 residues in the CDR3. V was cut by 4 bases and J by 0 bases, with 8 bases left in between. The germline CDR1 and CDR2 sequences are SGDLS and YYNGEE. Using reference TRBV9 and TRBJ2-4 for the parts outside the CDR3, the full variable domain is DSGVTQTPKHLITATGQRVTLRCSPRSGDLSVYWYQQSLDQGLQFLIQYYNGEERAKGNILERFSAQQFPDLHSELNLSSLELGDSALYFCASSKGLAKNIQYFGAGTRLSVL.

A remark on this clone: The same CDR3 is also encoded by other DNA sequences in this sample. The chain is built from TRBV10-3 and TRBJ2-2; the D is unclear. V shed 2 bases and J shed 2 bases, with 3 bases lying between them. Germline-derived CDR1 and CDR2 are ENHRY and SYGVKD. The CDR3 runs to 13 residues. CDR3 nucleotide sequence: TGTGCCATCAGTGAGAGTAACACCGGGGAGCTGTTTTTT. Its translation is CAISESNTGELFF.

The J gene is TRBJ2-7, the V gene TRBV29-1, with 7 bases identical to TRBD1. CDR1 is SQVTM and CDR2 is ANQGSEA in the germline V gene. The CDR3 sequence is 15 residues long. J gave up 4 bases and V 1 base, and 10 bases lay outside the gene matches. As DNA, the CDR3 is TGCAGCGTTGAAGCCCTTACCCGACAGGGTTACGAGCAGTACTTC. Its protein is CSVEALTRQGYEQYF.